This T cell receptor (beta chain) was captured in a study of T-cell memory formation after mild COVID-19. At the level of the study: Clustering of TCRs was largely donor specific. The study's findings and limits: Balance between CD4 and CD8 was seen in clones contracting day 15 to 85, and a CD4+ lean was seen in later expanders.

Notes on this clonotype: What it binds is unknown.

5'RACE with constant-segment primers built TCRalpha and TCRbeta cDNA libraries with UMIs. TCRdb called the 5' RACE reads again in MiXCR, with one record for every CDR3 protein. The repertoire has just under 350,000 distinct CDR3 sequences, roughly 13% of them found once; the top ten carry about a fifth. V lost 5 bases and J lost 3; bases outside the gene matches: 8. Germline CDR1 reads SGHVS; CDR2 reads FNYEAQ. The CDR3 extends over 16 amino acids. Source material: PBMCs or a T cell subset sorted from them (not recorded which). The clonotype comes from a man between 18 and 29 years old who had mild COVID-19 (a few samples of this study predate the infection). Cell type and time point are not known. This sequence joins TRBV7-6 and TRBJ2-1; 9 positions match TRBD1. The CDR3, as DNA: TGTGCCAGCAGCCAACGGACAGGGGCTGTCTACAATGAGCAGTTCTTC. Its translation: CASSQRTGAVYNEQFF.